These 30 T cell receptor beta chains were sequenced from one sample in a study of T-cell reconstitution after alpha-beta-depleted transplantation in children. Unique molecular identifiers were incorporated during preparation of the TCRbeta library. In TCRdb, the PCR reads were re-called with MiXCR into one record per CDR3 protein. The table has about 240,000 distinct CDR3 sequences, 12% seen once. The specimen was PBMCs from the stem cell graft donor, collected from the stem cell graft. These receptor sequences come from a human donor who donated a stem cell graft to a child with acute lymphoblastic leukemia.

This clonotype was seen at least ten times. In nucleotides, the CDR3 is TGTGCCACCTCCCCCGGGACTAGCGTCGGAGAGACCCAGTACTTC. It specifies CATSPGTSVGETQYF. The chain is built from TRBV7-7 and TRBJ2-5, with 10 bases that match TRBD2. Germline V gene lookup returns CDR1 SSHAT and CDR2 FNYEAQ (reference sequence). Trimming took 10 bases from V and 4 from J; bases not matched to a gene: 12. This CDR3 has 15 amino acids.

This clonotype occurred many times. The chain recombines TRBV4-3 with TRBJ1-1, with TRBD1 matching over 8 bases. The CDR3 spans 14 residues. After removal of 5 bases from V and 6 bases from J, the junction contained 8 bases not matched to a gene. Germline CDR1 is LGHNA and CDR2 is YSLEER. The chain's CDR3 is CASSFRQGFPEAFF. The CDR3 coding sequence is TGCGCCAGCAGCTTCCGACAGGGGTTCCCTGAAGCTTTCTTT.

This clonotype came up many times. The genes are TRBV10-2 and TRBJ1-5; weak D call: TRBD1 (5 bases). Germline V gene lookup returns CDR1 WSHSY and CDR2 SAAADI. V was shortened by 11 bases and J by 3 bases, with 14 bases between the two germline ends. CDR3 length: 13 amino acids. CDR3: CAAAGTSNQPQHF. In DNA, the CDR3 is TGCGCCGCGGCGGGGACCTCCAATCAGCCCCAGCATTTT.

The chain employs TRBV7-2 and TRBJ2-7; D gene uncertain. This CDR3 region has 14 residues. Germline V gives CDR1 SGHTA, CDR2 FQGNSA. V was clipped by 3 bases and J by 4 bases, with 13 bases between them. The CDR3 reads CASSLDVGLYEQYF. The CDR3 coding sequence is TGTGCCAGCAGCTTGGACGTAGGGCTATACGAGCAGTACTTC.

In this sample, this clonotype turned up many times. This chain connects TRBV7-2 to TRBJ1-5; TRBD1 might be the D (5 bases). The germline V gene has CDR1 SGHTA and CDR2 FQGNSA. Trimming took 1 base from V and 4 from J, leaving 11 bases between them. CDR3 size: 15 residues. The chain's CDR3 is CASSLGGGRNQPQHF. CDR3 bases: TGTGCCAGCAGCTTAGGCGGGGGGAGGAATCAGCCCCAGCATTTT.

This clonotype was observed at least ten times. The V gene is TRBV7-2, the J gene TRBJ1-1; D possibly corresponds to TRBD1 (6 bases). Trimming removed 0 bases from V and 5 bases from J, with 10 bases in between. The length of the CDR3 is 14 residues. Germline-derived CDR1 and CDR2 are SGHTA and FQGNSA. The CDR3: CASSLANRETEAFF. The CDR3, as DNA: TGTGCCAGCAGCTTAGCGAACAGGGAGACTGAAGCTTTCTTT.

In this sample, this clonotype turned up many times. V gene TRBV7-9 combines with J gene TRBJ2-3; D possibly matches TRBD1 or TRBD2 (5 bases each). The V and J ends lost 2 bases and 0 bases respectively, with 9 bases between them. Per germline, CDR1 SEHNR and CDR2 FQNEAQ (reference sequence). The CDR3 runs to 15 residues. DNA for the CDR3: TGTGCCAGCAGCTTACTGGGGACGAGCACAGATACGCAGTATTTT. Protein sequence: CASSLLGTSTDTQYF.

This clonotype was observed many times. V and J are TRBV15 and TRBJ2-2; 11 positions agree with TRBD2. Germline V gene sequence: CDR1 LNHNV, CDR2 YYDKDF (reference sequence). Germline trimming cut 0 bases from V and 4 bases from J; bases unmatched to any gene: 7. This CDR3 is 18 amino acids long. The CDR3 sequence: CATSRDPTSGRGTGELFF. The CDR3 DNA reads as TGTGCCACCAGCAGAGATCCCACTAGCGGGAGAGGCACCGGGGAGCTGTTTTTT.

This clonotype has ten or more counts. J is TRBJ1-5 and V is TRBV2; 7 nucleotides align to TRBD1. Germline V lookup: CDR1 SNHLY, CDR2 FYNNEI. V lost 6 bases, J lost 7 bases, and 12 bases stayed unmatched. This CDR3 comprises 15 residues. The DNA for the CDR3 is TGTGCCAGCAGGACTGATAGACAGGGTAACCAGCCCCAGCATTTT. Its protein product is CASRTDRQGNQPQHF.

As for this clonotype: Germline and junction disagree at one end, which may indicate a read error. The rearrangement joins TRBV20-1 to TRBJ1-1, with no clear D. Per the germline V gene, CDR1 is DFQATT and CDR2 is SNEGSKA (reference sequence). This CDR3 has 15 residues. The CDR3 protein is CSARPKGNSGTQAFF. The DNA of the CDR3 is TGCAGTGCTAGACCGAAAGGGAATTCAGGCACTCAAGCTTTCTTT.

This clonotype has a count of ten or more. The chain carries TRBV12-3 or TRBV12-4 and TRBJ1-4, with no clear D. The V and J ends lost 8 bases and 6 bases respectively, with 10 bases between them. CDR3 size: 12 residues. The CDR3 DNA is TGTGCCAGCGGAACGGACTATGAAAAACTGTTTTTT. Its translation: CASGTDYEKLFF.

At least ten counts were recorded for this clonotype. The J gene is TRBJ2-5, the V gene TRBV11-2; D gene uncertain. With 5 bases removed from V and 1 base from J, the gap between germline ends came to 17 bases. The CDR3 totals 16 residues. The germline V gene has CDR1 SGHAT and CDR2 FQNNGV. For the CDR3, the DNA is TGTGCCAGCAGCCCTGGTTGGGCGGCAAGCCAAGAGACCCAGTACTTC. Its protein product is CASSPGWAASQETQYF.

This clonotype was recorded many times. The chain couples TRBV11-2 to TRBJ2-2; possibly TRBD1 for D (5 bases). The CDR3 spans 18 residues. The V end was cut by 5 bases, the J end by 0 bases, with 19 bases between. Germline V CDR1 and CDR2: SGHAT, FQNNGV. CDR3 protein: CASSLSRVTATNTGELFF. CDR3 sequence (DNA): TGTGCCAGCAGCCTTAGTCGGGTGACAGCCACGAACACCGGGGAGCTGTTTTTT.

This clonotype has a handful of counts. The rearrangement joins TRBV3-1 to TRBJ1-6, with 10 bases identical to TRBD1. The germline CDR1 and CDR2 sequences are LGHDT and YNNKEL (reference sequence). Losses at the gene ends were 3 bases for V and 17 bases for J; bases not matched to a gene: 7. The CDR3 spans 13 residues. This chain's CDR3 is CASSHQGQGSVHF. The CDR3 DNA follows: TGTGCCAGCAGCCATCAGGGACAGGGGTCGGTCCACTTT.

This clonotype was recorded many times. The J gene is TRBJ1-3, the V gene TRBV7-2; D not resolved. Trimming took 2 bases from V and 4 from J, leaving 15 bases between them. Germline V lookup: CDR1 SGHTA, CDR2 FQGNSA. The CDR3 extends over 16 amino acids. The CDR3 protein is CASSLMGPGTGNTIYF. CDR3 in DNA: TGTGCCAGCAGCTTAATGGGTCCGGGAACCGGAAACACCATATATTTT.

This rearrangement joins TRBV5-8 to TRBJ2-7; D gene uncertain. This CDR3 comprises 16 residues. Deletions cut 4 bases from V and 2 bases from J, with 19 bases between. Per the germline V gene, CDR1 is SGHTS and CDR2 is YDEGEE. The CDR3 DNA sequence: TGTGCCAGCAGCACGACAATGACCGCTGAAGCCTACGAGCAGTACTTC. Translating gives CASSTTMTAEAYEQYF.

This clonotype was detected only a few times. The chain employs TRBV12-3 or TRBV12-4 and TRBJ1-5, with D possibly matching TRBD1 (5 bases). The germline V and J ends were trimmed by 6 bases and 4 bases, with 13 bases remaining between them. CDR3 length: 14 amino acids. Here the CDR3 DNA reads TGTGCCAGCAGCCAGGGACCGAGAAATCAGCCCCAGCATTTT. This codes for CASSQGPRNQPQHF.

The chain couples TRBV4-2 to TRBJ2-2, with D uncertain. This CDR3 has 12 residues. Germline assignment: CDR1 LGHNA and CDR2 YNFKEQ. V lost 1 base and J lost 5, with 2 bases in between. CDR3 amino acids: CASSQGTGELFF. DNA of the CDR3: TGTGCCAGCAGCCAAGGGACCGGGGAGCTGTTTTTT.

The sample holds many counts of this clonotype. The chain has TRBV7-2 and TRBJ2-2; TRBD2 matches at 11 bases. V was clipped by 7 bases and J by 0 bases; unmatched bases: 13. The germline V gene encodes CDR1 SGHTA and CDR2 FQGNSA. The CDR3 runs 19 residues. The CDR3 nucleotides read TGTGCCAGCAACTTCGTGCTACTAGCGGGGGTCGCGAACACCGGGGAGCTGTTTTTT. Protein: CASNFVLLAGVANTGELFF.

This clonotype occurred many times. The J gene is TRBJ1-4, the V gene TRBV20-1; a possible D gene is TRBD1 (5 bases). Germline-derived CDR1 and CDR2 are DFQATT and SNEGSKA (reference sequence). The ends were cut back, 6 bases at V and 7 bases at J, with 21 bases in the middle. CDR3 length: 15 amino acids. CDR3 amino acids: CSALLIQGVGEKLFF. The CDR3 nucleotides are TGCAGTGCCCTTTTAATCCAGGGAGTAGGTGAAAAACTGTTTTTT.

This clonotype was seen at least ten times. The chain links TRBV5-1 to TRBJ2-1; D is unresolved. The germline V gene encodes CDR1 SGHRS and CDR2 YFSETQ. Trimming pared 2 bases from V and 6 bases from J, leaving 6 bases between. The CDR3 is 12 residues long. CDR3 sequence: CASSFRVNEQFF. Here the CDR3 DNA reads TGCGCCAGCAGCTTTAGGGTCAATGAGCAGTTCTTC.

In this sample, this clonotype turned up many times. The chain employs TRBV9 and TRBJ1-1, with D maybe TRBD1 (6 bases). The CDR3 runs 14 residues. Germline-derived CDR1 and CDR2 are SGDLS and YYNGEE. V was pared by 3 bases and J by 1 base, with 10 bases between. CDR3 residues: CASSGSTGNTEAFF. The CDR3 DNA sequence: TGTGCCAGCAGCGGATCGACAGGGAACACTGAAGCTTTCTTT.

In this sample, this clonotype turned up many times. The chain carries TRBV12-3 or TRBV12-4 and TRBJ1-1, with 7 bases that match TRBD1. The length of the CDR3 is 15 residues. The ends lost 5 bases at V and 1 base at J; junction bases unmatched: 7. The DNA for the CDR3 is TGTGCCAGCAGTATACGACAGGGCACGAACACTGAAGCTTTCTTT. The encoded protein is CASSIRQGTNTEAFF.

This clonotype appeared many times. This chain links TRBV28 with TRBJ2-5; D call uncertain. The germline gives CDR1 MDHEN, CDR2 SYDVKM. V lost 6 bases, J lost 0 bases, and 14 bases lay in between. The CDR3 loop spans 15 amino acids. This chain's CDR3 is CASSVGRSYQETQYF. As DNA, the CDR3 is TGTGCCAGCAGCGTTGGACGGTCGTACCAAGAGACCCAGTACTTC.

This clonotype was detected a few times. The genes are TRBV18 and TRBJ2-1, with 7 positions matching TRBD2. Trimming took 3 bases from V and 7 from J; bases not matched to a gene: 3. Per germline, CDR1 KGHSH and CDR2 LQKENI. This CDR3 is built from 13 residues. The DNA of the CDR3 is TGTGCCAGCTCACCCGGGCGGGGGAATGAGCAGTTCTTC. Amino acid sequence: CASSPGRGNEQFF.

In this sample, this clonotype turned up many times. The rearrangement joins TRBV20-1 to TRBJ2-5; tentatively, D is TRBD2 (5 bases). The V gene's germline CDR1 is DFQATT and CDR2 SNEGSKA (reference sequence). Trimming took 3 bases from V and 2 from J, leaving 16 bases between them. The CDR3 runs 15 residues. The CDR3 loop is CSASRRGRGQETQYF. Written as DNA, the CDR3 is TGCAGTGCTAGCCGAAGAGGACGGGGTCAAGAGACCCAGTACTTC.

This clonotype was seen repeatedly, ten times or more. The rearrangement uses TRBV7-9 and TRBJ2-7; 9 bases are shared with TRBD2. V lost 2 bases, J lost 11 bases, and 10 bases stayed unmatched. Germline V gene sequence: CDR1 SEHNR, CDR2 FQNEAQ (reference sequence). The CDR3 has 14 amino acids. This CDR3 reads CASSLSSGSNLEYF. The CDR3 DNA reads as TGTGCCAGCAGCTTAAGTAGCGGGAGTAATCTTGAGTACTTC.

This clonotype was observed at least ten times. J is TRBJ1-2 and V is TRBV28, with TRBD1 matching 10 bases. Trimming removed 4 bases from V and 4 bases from J; junction bases left unmatched: 6. This CDR3 has 15 residues. Germline assignment: CDR1 MDHEN and CDR2 SYDVKM. CDR3 nucleotides: TGTGCCAGCAGTTCCGTGGACAGGGGGTCCTATGGCTACACCTTC. It codes for CASSSVDRGSYGYTF.

This clonotype was recorded at least ten times. The chain couples TRBV5-5 to TRBJ2-1; TRBD1 matches 9 bases. The V gene end was trimmed by 7 bases and the J gene end by 3 bases; junction bases not matched to a gene: 8. This CDR3 contains 15 residues. Germline loops: CDR1 SGHKS, CDR2 YYEKEE (reference sequence). CDR3 loop: CASGSGQGVYNEQFF. CDR3 nucleotides: TGTGCCAGCGGATCGGGACAGGGCGTCTACAATGAGCAGTTCTTC.

Many counts were recorded for this clonotype. The V and J genes are TRBV14 and TRBJ2-7; TRBD1 is a possible D gene (6 bases). The length of the CDR3 is 14 residues. The germline V gene encodes CDR1 SGHDN and CDR2 FVKESK. Trimming removed 2 bases at V and 8 bases at J, with 16 bases between. CDR3 in amino acids: CASSQTGLGGKQYF. In DNA form, the CDR3 reads TGTGCCAGCAGCCAAACAGGGCTGGGTGGGAAGCAGTACTTC.